A selection of T cell receptor beta chains follows, all from one sample in a study of identical twins' blood T cells. TCRdb fed the 5' RACE reads into MiXCR, producing one record per CDR3 protein. The data contain about 370,000 distinct CDR3 sequences, roughly 31% of them singletons. Sequencing was done on a sample of PBMCs. These receptors were collected from a woman between 18 and 55 years old in good health. Each CDR3 is given with its conserved first and last residue. A D gene is named only where the DNA matches it firmly. Clone sizes are given selectively: once, few, many, or a class where the clone is expanded.

V gene	J gene	D gene	clone size	CDR3 DNA	CDR3 protein
TRBV7-9	TRBJ2-1	TRBD1	.	TGTGCCAGCCGGCGGGACAGGGGCCACAATGAGCAGTTCTTC	CASRRDRGHNEQFF
TRBV20-1	TRBJ2-1	TRBD2	few	TGCAGTGCCACTACCCCGACTAGCGGGTACAATGAGCAGTTCTTC	CSATTPTSGYNEQFF
TRBV27	TRBJ2-1	.	few	TGTGCCAGCAGTTGGAGGGGTGCCTACAATGAGCAGTTCTTC	CASSWRGAYNEQFF
TRBV6-1	TRBJ1-5	.	many	TGTGCCAGCAGTGTCGTCCGGCAGCCCCAGCATTTT	CASSVVRQPQHF
TRBV7-9	TRBJ2-2	TRBD2	.	TGTGCCAGCAGCGGAACTAGCGAAATTGACACCGGGGAGCTGTTTTTT	CASSGTSEIDTGELFF
TRBV11-2	TRBJ2-3	.	.	TGTGCCAGCAGCCCTCGGGAGAGCAGCACAGATACGCAGTATTTT	CASSPRESSTDTQYF
TRBV10-3	TRBJ2-1	TRBD2	.	TGTGCCATCACCCAGGGGACTAGCGGGAACAATGAGCAGTCCTTC	CAITQGTSGNNEQSF
TRBV7-2	TRBJ2-7	TRBD2	.	TGTGCCAGCAGCTTTAGCACTAGCGGGACCTACGAGCAGTACTTC	CASSFSTSGTYEQYF
TRBV7-9	TRBJ2-2	.	.	TGTGCCAGCAGCCCCCCGAGTTGGGGCGGGGAGCTGTTTTTT	CASSPPSWGGELFF
TRBV2	TRBJ2-3	TRBD2	.	TGTGCCAGCAGGTTAGCGGGAGTGACAGATACGCAGTATTTT	CASRLAGVTDTQYF
TRBV3-1	TRBJ2-3	TRBD2	.	TGTGTCAGCAGCCAACCCCTAGCGGGAATAGGATCGGATACGCAGTATTTT	CVSSQPLAGIGSDTQYF
TRBV29-1	TRBJ2-3	TRBD1	.	TGCAGCGTTGTGGTGACAGGGATATTCACAGATATGCAGTATTTT	CSVVVTGIFTDMQYF
TRBV12-3/TRBV12-4	TRBJ1-2	.	.	TGTGCCAGCAGTTTTTCAGGGCGCAGCTATGGCTACACCTTC	CASSFSGRSYGYTF
TRBV7-9	TRBJ1-1	.	few	TGTGCCAGCAGCCCTTCGTGGCACCAGAACACTGAAGCTTTCTTT	CASSPSWHQNTEAFF
TRBV19	TRBJ1-5	.	many	TGTGCCAGTGGAAGAAGCAATCAGCCCCAGCATTTT	CASGRSNQPQHF
TRBV5-1	TRBJ1-1	TRBD1	few	TGCGCCAGCGGGTCGGTACAGGGGGTCAACACTGAAGCTTTCTTT	CASGSVQGVNTEAFF
TRBV7-8	TRBJ1-1	TRBD1	.	TGTGCCAGCAGCTCCTGGACAGGCAACACTGAAGCTTTCTTT	CASSSWTGNTEAFF
TRBV19	TRBJ1-2	.	.	TGTGCCAGTACCCCCCGCCTGGGAAGCTACACCTTC	CASTPRLGSYTF
TRBV11-2	TRBJ2-1	.	few	TGTGCCAGCAGCTTAGAGGCCAGGTACAATGAGCAGTTCTTC	CASSLEARYNEQFF
TRBV5-1	TRBJ1-4	.	few	TGCGCCAGCAGCTCGTCAACCCCTAATGAAAAACTGTTTTTT	CASSSSTPNEKLFF
TRBV5-1	TRBJ2-7	TRBD1	many	TGCGCCAGCAGCCTGACAGGGGACGAGCAGTACTTC	CASSLTGDEQYF
TRBV29-1	TRBJ2-1	TRBD1	many	TGCAGCGTGATCGGGACAGAAAAGAGGTCCTACAATGAGCAGTTCTTC	CSVIGTEKRSYNEQFF
TRBV9	TRBJ2-3	TRBD2	.	TGTGCCAGCAGCGAACCTTTAGCGGGACGTGGGGCAGATACGCAGTATTTT	CASSEPLAGRGADTQYF
TRBV9	TRBJ2-2	TRBD2	.	TGTGCCAGCAGCGTATACGGGAGGGCCCCCAGGGAGCTGTTTTTT	CASSVYGRAPRELFF
TRBV7-2	TRBJ2-3	.	.	TGTGCCAGCAGCTCGAGGAGGGGGGATACACAGTATTTT	CASSSRRGDTQYF
TRBV5-1	TRBJ1-1	.	few	TGCGCCAGCAGCCCTCTGGGGGGTCCTGAAGCTTTCTTT	CASSPLGGPEAFF
TRBV29-1	TRBJ1-1	.	.	TGCAGCGGAACCGAGGGGGGTGAAGCTTTCTTT	CSGTEGGEAFF
TRBV29-1	TRBJ2-2	TRBD2	few	TGCAGCGTTGCTCTAGCGGCGAACACCGGGGAGCTGTTTTTT	CSVALAANTGELFF
TRBV29-1	TRBJ2-1	.	.	TGCAGCGTTGAATTGAGGTACAATGAGCAGTTCTTC	CSVELRYNEQFF
TRBV20-1	TRBJ2-1	.	few	TGCAGTGCAGAGCGGCCCTCTAAGAGTGAGCAGTTCTTC	CSAERPSKSEQFF
TRBV3-1	TRBJ1-4	.	.	TGTGCCAGCAGCCGGATCCAAAGTGAAAAACTGTTTTTT	CASSRIQSEKLFF
TRBV7-9	TRBJ2-6	.	few	TGTGCCAGCAGCTCTCCAGCATCTGGGGCCAACGTCCTGACTTTC	CASSSPASGANVLTF
TRBV2	TRBJ1-2	.	few	TGTGCCAGCAAGGGGCAAACCTCAATAGGCTACACCTTC	CASKGQTSIGYTF
TRBV3-1	TRBJ1-4	.	few	TGTGCCAGCAGCCAAGGCGTCAGTGAAAAACTGTTTTTT	CASSQGVSEKLFF
TRBV7-9	TRBJ1-3	.	few	TGTGCCAGCAGCTTGGGCGGGAACTCAGGACGCGACACCATATATTTT	CASSLGGNSGRDTIYF
TRBV19	TRBJ2-1	.	.	TGTGCCAGTAGTACGGCCCACTCCTACAATGAGCAGTTCTTC	CASSTAHSYNEQFF
TRBV18	TRBJ2-5	.	once	TGTGCCAGCTCACAGAACGGCGGGGAGACCCAGTACTTC	CASSQNGGETQYF
TRBV7-2	TRBJ2-5	.	once	TGTGCCAGCAGCTTAAGGCACGTTCAAGAGACCCAGTACTTC	CASSLRHVQETQYF
TRBV7-9	TRBJ2-1	TRBD1	.	TGTGCCAGCAGCCCCATGGACAGGAAGCAGTTCTTC	CASSPMDRKQFF
TRBV5-1	TRBJ1-2	TRBD1	few	TGCGCCAGCAGTTTTCTCGGACAGGGGGACTATGGCTACACCTTC	CASSFLGQGDYGYTF
TRBV30	TRBJ1-1	.	.	TGTGTCTGGAGTGTAGGGGGGCTTAGCACTGAAGCTTTCTTT	CVWSVGGLSTEAFF
TRBV29-1	TRBJ1-1	TRBD1	many	TGCAGCGTTGGGGGACAGGGGATCACTGAAGCTTTCTTT	CSVGGQGITEAFF
TRBV3-1	TRBJ1-2	.	.	TGTGCCAGCAGCGAAAATATACAGGGACCGCGGACTACCTTC	CASSENIQGPRTTF
TRBV7-9	TRBJ2-3	.	.	TGTGCCAGCAGCCTTACGTCGGGGGTCCCAGATACGCAGTATTTT	CASSLTSGVPDTQYF
TRBV20-1	TRBJ1-1	TRBD1	.	TGCAGTGCTACCCAGGGGGCCCTCGAAGCTTTCTTT	CSATQGALEAFF
TRBV6-2/TRBV6-3	TRBJ2-4	TRBD2	.	TGTGCCAGCAGTTACTCCAGGGAGGGCAAAAACATTCAGTACTTC	CASSYSREGKNIQYF
TRBV20-1	TRBJ1-6	.	.	TGCAGTGCTGGGACGGCTAATTCACCCCTCCACTTT	CSAGTANSPLHF